A single sample gave rise to the 8 T cell receptor beta chains below, sequenced in a study of blood T cell repertoires in COVID-19. Method: immunoSEQ multiplex PCR; TCRdb's copy keeps in-frame clones and lacks some. Of some 42,000 clones in the sample, around four fifths were seen once. Sample: peripheral blood. These receptor sequences come from a man aged 45 to 65 with active COVID-19.

V gene TRBV7-2 combines with J gene TRBJ2-3; weak D call: TRBD1 (5 bases). The V end lost 1 base, the J end lost 4 bases, and 12 bases lay between the germline ends. CDR1 is SGHTA and CDR2 is FQGNSA in the germline V gene. The CDR3 has 15 residues. CDR3 DNA: TGTGCCAGCAGCTTAGAGGGCAGGGCCCCAGATACGCAGTATTTT. Protein sequence: CASSLEGRAPDTQYF.

The chain carries TRBV28 and TRBJ2-2; tentatively, D is TRBD2 (6 bases). The CDR3 has 13 amino acids. Germline assignment: CDR1 MDHEN and CDR2 SYDVKM. The ends were cut back, 2 bases at V and 5 bases at J, with 6 bases in the middle. The CDR3 DNA sequence: TGTGCCAGCAGTTTAGGGGGGACCGGGGAGCTGTTTTTT. It translates to CASSLGGTGELFF.

V and J are TRBV27 and TRBJ1-5, with no clear D. The germline V gene has CDR1 MNHEY and CDR2 SMNVEV (reference sequence). The V end was cut by 7 bases, the J end by 0 bases, with 10 bases between. This CDR3 spans 14 amino acids. The CDR3 bases are TGTGCCAGCACGTCGCTGGCTAGCAATCAGCCCCAGCATTTT. It is translated as CASTSLASNQPQHF.

This chain links TRBV18 with TRBJ1-2, with TRBD1 as a possible D gene (5 bases). The CDR3 is 13 residues long. The V end was cut by 6 bases, the J end by 8 bases, with 16 bases between. Germline V gene data show CDR1 as KGHSH and CDR2 as LQKENI. The CDR3 DNA is TGTGCCAGCTCGACCGGGGAGGGGAGAGGCTACACCTTC. Translated: CASSTGEGRGYTF.

The genes are TRBV20-1 and TRBJ1-3, with D hard to call. Germline V gives CDR1 DFQATT, CDR2 SNEGSKA (reference sequence). V shed 8 bases and J shed 4 bases, with 9 bases lying between them. This CDR3 is 11 amino acids long. The CDR3 coding sequence is TGCAGTATCGGGGAGGGAAACACCATATATTTT. Its protein is CSIGEGNTIYF.

The chain recombines TRBV28 with TRBJ1-4; 9 bases line up with TRBD1. The CDR3 totals 17 residues. The ends lost 5 bases at V and 7 bases at J; junction bases unmatched: 14. CDR1 and CDR2 (germline): MDHEN, SYDVKM. CDR3: CASSAGTGRPGGEKLFF. As DNA, the CDR3 is TGTGCCAGCAGTGCCGGGACAGGGAGGCCAGGCGGTGAAAAACTGTTTTTT.

This chain joins TRBV11-2 and TRBJ2-7; a possible D gene is TRBD2 (6 bases). The CDR3 contains 14 residues. From germline, CDR1 is SGHAT and CDR2 FQNNGV. V was shortened by 0 bases and J by 1 base, with 7 bases between the two germline ends. The CDR3 coding sequence is TGTGCCAGCAGCTTAGACGGGGGATCCTACGAGCAGTACTTC. It codes for CASSLDGGSYEQYF.

The chain combines TRBV28 with TRBJ2-7; the D is unclear. V gave up 3 bases and J gave up 6 bases, with 12 bases separating them. CDR3 length: 13 amino acids. Per germline, CDR1 MDHEN and CDR2 SYDVKM. The CDR3, as DNA: TGTGCCAGCAGTTTCCGTAACGCAGGCGAGCAGTACTTC. Residues: CASSFRNAGEQYF. Based on the CDR3 plus reference TRBV28 and TRBJ2-7, the full variable domain is DVKVTQSSRYLVKRTGEKVFLECVQDMDHENMFWYRQDPGLGLRLIYFSYDVKMKEKGDIPEGYSVSREKKERFSLILESASTNQTSMYLCASSFRNAGEQYFGPGTRLTVT.